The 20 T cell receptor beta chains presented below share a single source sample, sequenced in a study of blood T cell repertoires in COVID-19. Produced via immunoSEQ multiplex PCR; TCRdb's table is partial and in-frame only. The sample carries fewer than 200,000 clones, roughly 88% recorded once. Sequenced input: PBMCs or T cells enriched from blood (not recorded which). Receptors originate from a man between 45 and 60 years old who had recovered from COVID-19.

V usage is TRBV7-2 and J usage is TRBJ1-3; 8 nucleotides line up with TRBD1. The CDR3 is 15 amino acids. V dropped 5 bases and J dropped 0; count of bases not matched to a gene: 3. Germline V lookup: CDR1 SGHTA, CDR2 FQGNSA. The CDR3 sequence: CASSRTGSSGNTIYF. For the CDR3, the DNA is TGTGCCAGCAGCAGGACAGGGTCCTCTGGAAACACCATATATTTT. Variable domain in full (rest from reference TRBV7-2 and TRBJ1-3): GAGVSQSPSNKVTEKGKDVELRCDPISGHTALYWYRQSLGQGLEFLIYFQGNSAPDKSGLPSDRFSAERTGGSVSTLTIQRTQQEDSAVYLCASSRTGSSGNTIYFGEGSWLTVV.

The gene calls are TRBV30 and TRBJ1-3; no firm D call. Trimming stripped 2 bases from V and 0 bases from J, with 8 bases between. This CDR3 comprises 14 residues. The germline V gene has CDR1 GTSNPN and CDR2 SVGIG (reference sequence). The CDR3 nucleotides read TGTGCCTGGAGTATCAAGAGCTCTGGAAACACCATATATTTT. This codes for CAWSIKSSGNTIYF.

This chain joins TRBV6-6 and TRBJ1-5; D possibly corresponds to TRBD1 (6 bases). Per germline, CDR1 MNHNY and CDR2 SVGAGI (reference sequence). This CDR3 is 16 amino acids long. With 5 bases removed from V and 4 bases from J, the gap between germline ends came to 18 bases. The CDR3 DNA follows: TGTGCCAGCAGTCCTTGGACAGACGAAGTGAATCAGCCCCAGCATTTT. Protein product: CASSPWTDEVNQPQHF.

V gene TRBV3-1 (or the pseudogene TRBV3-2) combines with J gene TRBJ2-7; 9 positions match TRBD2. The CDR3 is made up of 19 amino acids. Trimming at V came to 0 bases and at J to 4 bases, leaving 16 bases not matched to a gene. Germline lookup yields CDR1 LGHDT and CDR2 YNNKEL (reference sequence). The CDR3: CASSQDLGNSGGVGYEQYF. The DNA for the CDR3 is TGTGCCAGCAGCCAAGATCTGGGGAATAGCGGGGGCGTGGGATACGAGCAGTACTTC.

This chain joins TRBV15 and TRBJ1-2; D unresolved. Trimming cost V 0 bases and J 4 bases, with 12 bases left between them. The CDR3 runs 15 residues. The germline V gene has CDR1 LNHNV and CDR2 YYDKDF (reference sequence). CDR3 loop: CATSRDSFGVYGYTF. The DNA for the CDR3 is TGTGCCACCAGCAGAGATTCGTTCGGGGTCTATGGCTACACCTTC. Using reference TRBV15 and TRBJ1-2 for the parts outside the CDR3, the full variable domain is DAMVIQNPRYQVTQFGKPVTLSCSQTLNHNVMYWYQQKSSQAPKLLFHYYDKDFNNEADTPDNFQSRRPNTSFCFLDIRSPGLGDTAMYLCATSRDSFGVYGYTFGSGTRLTVV.

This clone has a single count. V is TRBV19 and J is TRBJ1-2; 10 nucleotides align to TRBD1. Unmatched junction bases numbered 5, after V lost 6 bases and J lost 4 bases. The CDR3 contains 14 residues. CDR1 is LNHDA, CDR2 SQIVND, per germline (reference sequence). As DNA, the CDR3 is TGTGCCAGTAGCCGAGACAGGGGGCCCTATGGCTACACCTTC. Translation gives CASSRDRGPYGYTF.

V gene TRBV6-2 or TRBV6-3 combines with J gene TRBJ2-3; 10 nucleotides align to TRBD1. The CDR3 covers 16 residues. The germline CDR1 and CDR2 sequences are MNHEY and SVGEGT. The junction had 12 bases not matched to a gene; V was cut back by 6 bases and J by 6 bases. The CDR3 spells CASSSRDRGIRDTQYF. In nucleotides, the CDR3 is TGTGCCAGCAGCTCTCGGGACAGGGGAATAAGGGATACGCAGTATTTT.

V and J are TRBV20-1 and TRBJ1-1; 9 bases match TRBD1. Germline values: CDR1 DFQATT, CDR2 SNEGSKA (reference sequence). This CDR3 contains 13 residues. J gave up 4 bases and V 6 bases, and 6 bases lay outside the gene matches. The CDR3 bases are TGCAGTGCGAGTACAGGGGGCCTCACTGAAGCTTTCTTT. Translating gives CSASTGGLTEAFF.

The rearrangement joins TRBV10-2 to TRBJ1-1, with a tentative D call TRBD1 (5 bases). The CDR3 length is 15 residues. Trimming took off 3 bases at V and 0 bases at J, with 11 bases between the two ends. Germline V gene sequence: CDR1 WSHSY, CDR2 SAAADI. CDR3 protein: CASSEDSLVNTEAFF. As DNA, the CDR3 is TGCGCCAGCAGTGAAGACAGCCTTGTGAACACTGAAGCTTTCTTT.

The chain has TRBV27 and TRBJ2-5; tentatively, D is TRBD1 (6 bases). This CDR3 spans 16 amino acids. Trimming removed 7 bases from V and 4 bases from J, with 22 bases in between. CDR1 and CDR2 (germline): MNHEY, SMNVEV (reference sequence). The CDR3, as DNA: TGTGCCAGCAACCCCGAGCCCTTAGGGGGATCAGAGACCCAGTACTTC. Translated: CASNPEPLGGSETQYF.

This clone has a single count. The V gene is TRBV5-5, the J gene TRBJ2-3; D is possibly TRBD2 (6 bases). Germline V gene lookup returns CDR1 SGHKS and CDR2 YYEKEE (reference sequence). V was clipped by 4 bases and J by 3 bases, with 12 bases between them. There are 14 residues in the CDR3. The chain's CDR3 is CASSSSRETDTQYF. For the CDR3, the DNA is TGTGCCAGCAGCAGTAGTCGGGAGACAGATACGCAGTATTTT. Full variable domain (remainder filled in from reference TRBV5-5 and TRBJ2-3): DAGVTQSPTHLIKTRGQQVTLRCSPISGHKSVSWYQQVLGQGPQFIFQYYEKEERGRGNFPDRFSARQFPNYSSELNVNALLLGDSALYLCASSSSRETDTQYFGPGTRLTVL.

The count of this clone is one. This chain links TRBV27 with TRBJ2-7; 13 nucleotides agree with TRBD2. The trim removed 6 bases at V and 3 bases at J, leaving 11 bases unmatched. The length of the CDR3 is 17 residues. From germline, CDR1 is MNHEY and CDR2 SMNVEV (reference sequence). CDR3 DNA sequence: TGTGCCAGCAGGAGCTTGGGGACTAGCGGGGCGAGCTACGAGCAGTACTTC. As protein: CASRSLGTSGASYEQYF.

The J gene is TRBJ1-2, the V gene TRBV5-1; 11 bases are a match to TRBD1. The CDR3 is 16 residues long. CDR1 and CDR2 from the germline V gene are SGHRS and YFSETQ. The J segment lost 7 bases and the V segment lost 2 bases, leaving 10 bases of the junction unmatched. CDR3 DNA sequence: TGCGCCAGCAGCTTATCGGGACAGGGGGTGTCAGGTGGCTACACCTTC. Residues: CASSLSGQGVSGGYTF.

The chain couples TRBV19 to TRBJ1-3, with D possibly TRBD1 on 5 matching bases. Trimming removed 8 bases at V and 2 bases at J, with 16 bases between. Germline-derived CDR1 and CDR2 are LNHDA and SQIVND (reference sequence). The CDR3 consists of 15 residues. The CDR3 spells CASSRTRGAGNTIYF. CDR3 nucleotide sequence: TGTGCCAGTTCTCGAACAAGGGGTGCTGGAAACACCATATATTTT.

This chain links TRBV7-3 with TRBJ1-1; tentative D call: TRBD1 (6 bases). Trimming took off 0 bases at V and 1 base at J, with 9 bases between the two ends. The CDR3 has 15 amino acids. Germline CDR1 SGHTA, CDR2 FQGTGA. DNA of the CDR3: TGTGCCAGCAGCTTAACCGGGACACCGAACACTGAAGCTTTCTTT. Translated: CASSLTGTPNTEAFF.

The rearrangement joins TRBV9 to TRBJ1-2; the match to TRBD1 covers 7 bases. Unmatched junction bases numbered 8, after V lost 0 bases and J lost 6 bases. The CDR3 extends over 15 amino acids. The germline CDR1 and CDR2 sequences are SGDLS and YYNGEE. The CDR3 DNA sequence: TGTGCCAGCAGCGTAGTTGAGGGGGCGGGCCATGGCTACACCTTC. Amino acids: CASSVVEGAGHGYTF.

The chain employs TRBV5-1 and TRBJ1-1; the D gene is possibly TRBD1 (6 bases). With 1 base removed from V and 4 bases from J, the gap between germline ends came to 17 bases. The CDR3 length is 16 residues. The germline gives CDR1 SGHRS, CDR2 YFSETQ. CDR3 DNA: TGCGCCAGCAGCTTGACAGGGAAGAGCTCGAGCACTGAAGCTTTCTTT. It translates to CASSLTGKSSSTEAFF.

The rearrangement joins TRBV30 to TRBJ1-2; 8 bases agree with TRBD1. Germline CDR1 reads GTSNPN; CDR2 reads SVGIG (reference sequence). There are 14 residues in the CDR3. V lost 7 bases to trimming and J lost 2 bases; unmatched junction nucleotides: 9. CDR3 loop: CASASGQGNYGYTF. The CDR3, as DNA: TGTGCCTCAGCCTCCGGACAGGGAAACTATGGCTACACCTTC.

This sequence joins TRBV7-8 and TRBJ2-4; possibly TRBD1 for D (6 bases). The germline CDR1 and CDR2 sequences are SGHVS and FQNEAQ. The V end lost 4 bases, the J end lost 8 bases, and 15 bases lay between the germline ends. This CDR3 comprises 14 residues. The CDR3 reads CASSSGTGSYIQYF. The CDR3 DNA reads TGTGCCAGCAGCTCGGGTACAGGGTCTTACATTCAGTACTTC. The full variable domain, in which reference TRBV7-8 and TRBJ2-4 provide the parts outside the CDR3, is GAGVSQSPRYKVAKRGQDVALRCDPISGHVSLFWYQQALGQGPEFLTYFQNEAQLDKSGLPSDRFFAERPEGSVSTLKIQRTQQEDSAVYLCASSSGTGSYIQYFGAGTRLSVL.

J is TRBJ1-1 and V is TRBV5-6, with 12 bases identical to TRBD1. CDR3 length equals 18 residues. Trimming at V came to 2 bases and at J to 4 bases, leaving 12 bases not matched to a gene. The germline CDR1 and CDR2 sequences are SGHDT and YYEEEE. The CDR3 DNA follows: TGTGCCAGCAGCTTTACCACCGGGACAGGGGGCTGGTTCACTGAAGCTTTCTTT. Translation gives CASSFTTGTGGWFTEAFF.